This T cell receptor (beta chain) was recorded in a study of T cell repertoires in cytomegalovirus infection. Looking at the study overall: Public TCR beta signature analysis indicated the presence of both CMV infection and matching HLA type. General observations from the study: Within the response measured ex vivo, HLA-C-restricted CMV-specific TCR beta clonotypes were dominant. CMV carriers with the relevant HLA were identified by cumulative public TCR beta family frequency.

TCRdb reprocessed the reads with MiXCR, giving one entry per CDR3 protein. The sample holds about 46,000 distinct CDR3 sequences, around 20% seen once. This clonotype has ten or more counts. Its specificity is not known. Trimming removed 5 bases at V and 8 bases at J, with 16 bases between. The germline gives CDR1 SGHTA, CDR2 FQGNSA. The CDR3 length is 14 residues. The TCR sequence derives from a human donor in good health (CMV status not recorded). Some clones in this sample may be carry-over from other donors' samples. The sample consisted of PBMCs, sequenced either directly or after in vitro stimulation (not recorded which). The V and J genes are TRBV7-2 and TRBJ2-1; weak D call: TRBD1 (6 bases). CDR3 sequence (DNA): TGTGCCAGCAGCCCTACCACAGGGAACGATGAGCAGTTCTTC. Translating it yields CASSPTTGNDEQFF.